The sequence of this TCR beta chain was determined in a study of blood T cells in healthy people across ages. Using a J-beta primer mix together with a sample-barcoded 5' primer, a second PCR was run for roughly 7 to 11 cycles. TCRdb reprocessed the 5' RACE reads with MiXCR, giving one entry per CDR3 protein. The sample lists about 690,000 distinct CDR3 sequences, 35% to 50% seen once, with about 30% in the top ten. The germline V gene encodes CDR1 SNHLY and CDR2 FYNNEI. The CDR3 spans 14 residues. This clonotype was detected a few times. The genes are TRBV2 and TRBJ2-5; no clear D. The DNA end is more similar to TRBJ2-7, so the J call may be wrong. The receptor comes from an elderly man in good health. The source material was blood. CDR3 region: CASKDENRAYEQYF. CDR3 DNA sequence: TGTGCCAGCAAGGACGAAAATCGGGCCTACGAGCAGTACTTC.